The entry below gives a single TCR beta chain sequence along with its context. The count of this clone is one. The clone's antigen remains unknown. One base away there is no much larger clone; base qualities are not given. Library construction relied on the immunoSEQ multiplex PCR assay. The multiplex PCR relied on a mix of 60 forward primers for TCR Vbeta segments and 13 reverse primers for TCR Jbeta segments. A multiplex PCR assay on genomic DNA amplified the CDR3 region of rearranged TCR beta genes. On the Illumina HiSeq System, the amplified TCR beta libraries were sequenced as 87-base-pair reads. From the authors' description of their analysis: A later analysis tallied around 87 million unique TCR beta chains across the 600 to 700 repertoires, and about 10 million of those chains were shared by two or more donors. Raw reads were error-corrected and collapsed into unique sequences by a nearest-neighbor algorithm in which closely related sequences were merged to remove PCR and sequencing errors. Alignment of CDR3 sequences to IMGT reference sequences was used to assign V, D and J gene segments. Each retained sequence needed at least a six-nucleotide match to both a V gene segment and a J gene segment. Rearrangements were called productive when the CDR3 lacked stop codons and stayed in frame with V and J; all others were non-productive. Following IMGT convention, CDR3 was defined as the stretch from the second conserved V-encoded cysteine to the conserved J-encoded phenylalanine. The earlier analysis of fewer than 700 of the donors excluded sequences that lacked an unambiguous match to a single V gene segment. In an earlier analysis of about 590 of the donors, a V segment was called functional when productive rearrangements were above 56.7%, and segregating when the standard deviation between donors exceeded 5%. A statistical classification framework was developed to diagnose cytomegalovirus status using the catalog of TCR beta chain sequences. In a later analysis, TCR nucleotide sequences were compared against IMGT/GENE-DB human TR gene sequences so that V and J genes could be assigned. In a later analysis, CDR3 sequences and most-parsimonious VDJ recombination scenarios were assigned using the TCRdist pipeline. A later analysis defined each TCR beta chain by its CDR3 amino acid sequence plus V-gene family, and excluded reads lacking a unique V-gene family. A later analysis removed several hundred highly shared, low-generation-probability nucleotide sequences to deal with suspected cross-contamination and a sequencing artifact. For each public chain, a later analysis derived a clonal expansion index from normalized ranks of inferred template counts within each repertoire. In a later analysis, generation probabilities were computed with a VDJ recombination model fitted to out-of-frame rearrangements, and the resulting probabilities were checked against IGoR. Hypergeometric tests were used in a later analysis to score TCR-TCR, TCR-HLA and TCR-CMV co-occurrence, with a repertoire-size bias correction applied to the TCR pairs. To estimate false discovery rates, a later analysis permuted the HLA or CMV assignments 20 times. In a later analysis, co-occurring TCRs were grouped using DBSCAN, with TCRdist sequence similarity added in when clustering inside HLA-allele-positive subsets. Co-occurrence clustering excluded repertoires with fewer than 30,000 or more than 120,000 public chains, plus five with anomalous nucleotide sharing. TCRdb re-hosts the immuneACCESS table, in-frame sequences only. Its copies lack some clones; in the studies checked, an unresolved V gene accounts for under half of them, and the cause for the rest is not known. Clonal size and the V and J genes are those of that table, whereas D and trimming came from the DNA. The table for this sample lists roughly 140,000 clones; under 90% of them were counted only once. The ten biggest clones cover around 4.3% of the sample.

The sample belongs to a study of cytomegalovirus exposure and HLA in healthy donors (dated by TCRdb to about 2017). Describing the broader study: According to an earlier analysis of a few hundred of the donors, 200 million or so T cells yielded 117 million unique TCR beta sequences and around 300 Gb of sequence data. HLA typing included class I and class II loci at four-digit resolution. The study combined high-throughput TCR immunosequencing, statistical association of individual TCRs with disease status, and machine learning to predict cytomegalovirus infection status. An early release that covered roughly 600 HLA-typed donors contained approximately 300 gigabases of sequencing data and tens of millions of unique TCR sequences. An earlier analysis of more than 450 of the donors used high-throughput TCR beta sequencing to judge whether each TCR beta V gene segment behaved as functional or pseudogenic. The T cell repertoires of 666 subjects were profiled by immunosequencing and related to cytomegalovirus serostatus. The number of typed donors differed by locus: about 629-630 for A, B, C, DRB1 and DQB1; 522 for DQA1; around 610 for DPA1; and about 450 for DPB1. The study aimed to test whether cataloging public T cell receptors could reveal signatures of past pathogen exposure. The later analysis used no new phenotypic data to find candidate immune exposures, relying instead on TCR beta sequences and their occurrence across donors. Alongside the repertoire data, information on donor age, sex, ethnicity and CMV serostatus was compiled. Every discovery cohort repertoire had been produced on one sequencing platform. Of the approximately 400 genotyped donors, 80% to 90% were placed in the genetic ancestry cluster associated with self-reported Caucasian donors. Genome-wide SNP genotypes for about 65% of the 666 donors were used in a later genetic analysis, which treated that subset as a discovery cohort. Besides the first cohort of hundreds of subjects, a separate validation cohort made up of 120 different subjects was used. Roughly five DR-DQ haplotypes were handled as single units for association and clustering because linkage in the cohort was strong. To study patterns of TCR occurrence, a later analysis re-analyzed previously published TCR beta repertoires from around 700 donors and added high-resolution HLA genotyping. Among under 450 genotyped donors of the cohort, an average of approximately 240,000 unique TCR beta nucleotide sequences were sequenced per donor, around a sixth of them non-productive. Study-wide conclusions, independent of this receptor: In a later analysis, over 15,000 TCR beta sequences were associated with specific HLA alleles at a false discovery rate of 0.05. The cohort was sequenced for TCR beta chains only, and without alpha or paired-chain data the features that could be detected were limited. Immune exposure information for the cohort was limited to CMV serostatus. Over 15 rarely observed V segments, including chromosome 9 orphons, were excluded from the earlier analysis of approximately 500 of the donors because counts were too low. Roughly uniform sequencing depth across donors was assumed in presence/absence analyses, although this assumption may not hold. Broadly in line with IMGT annotations, most TCR beta V segments showed up in productive rearrangements about 90% or about 30% of the time in an earlier analysis of several hundred of the donors. When HLA alleles, especially DR and DQ, strongly co-occurred, TCR associations were difficult to assign to individual alleles. Correlated functional status among segregating V segments might be attributable to linkage disequilibrium, but an unknown experimental factor could not be ruled out. Because HLA typing was unavailable for some donors at each locus, only the typed subset was used in association tests. Across donors, most TCR sequences were observed very rarely, whereas some public TCRs were present in many individuals. In the study, 164 TCR beta chains were listed as associated with cytomegalovirus. According to the authors, the approach could potentially be generalized to other disease states and immunological phenotypes. A further reported finding was that TCR beta sequences accurately predicted the HLA-A and HLA-B alleles for most subjects in the first cohort. In a later analysis, several top co-occurrence clusters were reported to appear linked to parvovirus B19, influenza, CMV and Epstein-Barr virus. In vitro tests confirmed that a few of the cytomegalovirus-associated TCR beta chains recognize cytomegalovirus antigens. Compared with equally common non-associated chains, HLA-associated TCR beta chains in a later analysis were more clonally expanded and had lower generation probabilities. The classifier was reported to diagnose cytomegalovirus status with high specificity and sensitivity in both the original cohort and the validation cohort. In a later analysis, the rate of TCR association differed among HLA loci, with DRB1 alleles having the most associated TCRs and HLA-C alleles having the fewest. A cluster of highly shared sequence variants was judged likely to represent a technical artifact of the sequencing pipeline. V-gene and J-gene trimming of TCR beta chains was associated with a missense DCLRE1C variant in a later genetic analysis, and the association was replicated in an independent cohort. According to a later genetic analysis, donors in an Asian-associated ancestry cluster had fewer N-insertions in productive TCRs than the approximately 650-donor mean. In a later analysis, most CMV-associated TCR beta chains were found to appear HLA-restricted, with HLA associations seemingly driven largely by CMV exposure.

The cohort was made up of approximately 670 healthy bone marrow donors. At the time of sampling, every cohort member was nominally healthy, though immune exposures that went unrecorded were likely present. The donor was CMV seronegative and belonged to the group of over 300 seronegative cohort members. A peripheral blood sample was collected from each donor, and TCR beta sequencing was performed on peripheral blood mononuclear cells. The Qiagen DNeasy Blood Extraction Kit was used to extract genomic DNA from the blood cell samples. Sequenced input: PBMCs. This TCR came from a man aged 35-49 years in good health and CMV-seronegative.

The sequenced DNA: TGCGCCAGCAGCTTCGAGGGCCAAGGTGAAGCTTTCTTT. Translated, it reads CASSFEGQGEAFF. The chain is encoded by TRBV5-1 joined to TRBJ1-1; the D gene assignment is ambiguous. Taken from cysteine to phenylalanine, the CDR3 has 13 residues. Only the CDR3 portion is preserved as DNA: 39 bases, with reading frame beginning at the first base. CDR1 and CDR2 are drawn from the germline V gene: SGHRS, YFSETQ. V is cut by 2 bases and J by 7 bases, and the space between the germline ends is 12 bases. This CDR3, with the reference TRBV5-1 and TRBJ1-1 proteins standing in past its ends, gives the full variable domain KAGVTQTPRYLIKTRGQQVTLSCSPISGHRSVSWYQQTPGQGLQFLFEYFSETQRNKGNFPGRFSGRQFSNSRSEMNVSTLELGDSALYLCASSFEGQGEAFFGQGTRLTVV.